What follows are 7 T cell receptor beta chains derived from one specimen sequenced in a study of blood T cell repertoires in COVID-19. TCRdb's table, derived via immunoSEQ multiplex PCR, lists solely in-frame clones and lacks some. The sample comprises 55,000 to 95,000 clones, roughly 79% of which are singletons, and 20% rests with the top ten. Sequences were obtained from peripheral blood. All receptors come from a woman in her 70s with acute or convalescent COVID-19.

This clone has a single count. The chain links TRBV5-1 to TRBJ1-1; no reliable D call. Trimming shortened V by 0 bases and J by 6 bases, and 12 bases separated the two germline ends. Looked up from germline, CDR1 is SGHRS and CDR2 is YFSETQ. This CDR3 comprises 14 residues. CDR3 residues: CASSLGHKVSEAFF. The CDR3 DNA reads TGCGCCAGCAGCTTGGGACATAAGGTCTCTGAAGCTTTCTTT.

V and J are TRBV5-1 and TRBJ2-1; TRBD1 agrees at 7 bases. Germline loops: CDR1 SGHRS, CDR2 YFSETQ. Germline trimming cut 0 bases from V and 4 bases from J; bases unmatched to any gene: 4. The CDR3 contains 15 residues. CDR3 DNA sequence: TGCGCCAGCAGCTTGGAGGGACAGAGTTACAATGAGCAGTTCTTC. It is translated as CASSLEGQSYNEQFF.

This chain connects TRBV5-1 to TRBJ2-2, with D unresolved. Germline V CDR1 and CDR2: SGHRS, YFSETQ. The ends were cut back, 3 bases at V and 5 bases at J, with 8 bases in the middle. The CDR3 has 13 residues. CDR3 loop: CASSYSETGELFF. In nucleotides, the CDR3 is TGCGCCAGCAGCTACAGTGAGACCGGGGAGCTGTTTTTT.

This clone was seen a single time. The rearrangement joins TRBV7-9 to TRBJ2-5; 11 bases map to TRBD2. The V segment lost 5 bases and the J segment 2 bases; nucleotides outside the gene matches: 1. The CDR3 spans 14 residues. Germline V gene lookup returns CDR1 SEHNR and CDR2 FQNEAQ (reference sequence). The CDR3 nucleotides read TGTGCCAGCAGCCGGACTAGCGGGCAAGAGACCCAGTACTTC. Translation gives CASSRTSGQETQYF.

This chain connects TRBV29-1 to TRBJ2-2, with D possibly matching TRBD2 (6 bases). The germline V gene has CDR1 SQVTM and CDR2 ANQGSEA. The V and J ends lost 7 bases and 0 bases respectively, with 12 bases between them. The CDR3 is made up of 14 amino acids. The CDR3 reads CSARRTTNTGELFF. The CDR3 region has the DNA TGCAGCGCCAGGCGGACTACGAACACCGGGGAGCTGTTTTTT.

The chain links TRBV30 to TRBJ2-7; 7 nucleotides match TRBD1. This CDR3 has 13 residues. Trimming at V came to 0 bases and at J to 7 bases, leaving 6 bases not matched to a gene. The germline V gene has CDR1 GTSNPN and CDR2 SVGIG (reference sequence). The CDR3 region is CAWSVQGVGEQYF. For the CDR3, the DNA is TGTGCCTGGAGTGTGCAGGGGGTAGGTGAGCAGTACTTC.

The rearrangement uses TRBV27 and TRBJ1-6; 7 nucleotides match TRBD1. V shed 6 bases and J 5 bases; nucleotides not matched to a gene: 4. CDR1 is MNHEY and CDR2 is SMNVEV in the germline V gene (reference sequence). The CDR3 is 14 residues long. CDR3 loop: CASRLGTDNSPLHF. The CDR3 DNA reads as TGTGCCAGCAGGCTCGGGACAGATAATTCACCCCTCCACTTT.